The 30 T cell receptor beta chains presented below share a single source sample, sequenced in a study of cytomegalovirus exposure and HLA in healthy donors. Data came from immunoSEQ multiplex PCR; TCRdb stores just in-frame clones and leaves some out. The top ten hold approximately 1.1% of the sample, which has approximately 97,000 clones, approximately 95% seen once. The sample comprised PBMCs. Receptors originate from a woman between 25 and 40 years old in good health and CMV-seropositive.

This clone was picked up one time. CDR3 region: CASSQVGGFQTGNTIYF. In DNA form, the CDR3 reads TGCGCCAGCAGCCAAGTCGGGGGGTTCCAAACTGGAAACACCATATATTTT. V and J are TRBV4-3 and TRBJ1-3, with a weak D call TRBD1 (5 bases). V lost 1 base and J 2 bases, leaving 15 bases between the germline ends. This CDR3 has 17 amino acids. Germline V lookup: CDR1 LGHNA, CDR2 YSLEER.

The CDR3 loop is CASSMRVSYEQYF. The DNA of the CDR3 is TGTGCCAGTAGTATGAGAGTTTCCTACGAGCAGTACTTC. This chain joins TRBV19 and TRBJ2-7; D uncertain. The V gene's germline CDR1 is LNHDA and CDR2 SQIVND (reference sequence). This CDR3 spans 13 amino acids. Trimming cost V 3 bases and J 1 base, with 7 bases left between them.

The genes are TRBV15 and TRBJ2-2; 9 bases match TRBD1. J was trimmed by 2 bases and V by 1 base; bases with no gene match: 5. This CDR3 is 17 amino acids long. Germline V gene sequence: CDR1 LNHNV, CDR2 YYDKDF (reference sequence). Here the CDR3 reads CATSRAPGQGNTGELFF. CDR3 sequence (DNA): TGTGCCACCAGCAGAGCTCCGGGACAGGGCAACACCGGGGAGCTGTTTTTT.

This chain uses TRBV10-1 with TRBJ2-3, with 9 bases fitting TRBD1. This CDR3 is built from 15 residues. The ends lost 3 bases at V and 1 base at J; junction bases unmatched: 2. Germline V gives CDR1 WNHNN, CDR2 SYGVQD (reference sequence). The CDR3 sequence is CASSDGDRGTDTQYF. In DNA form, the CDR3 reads TGCGCCAGCAGTGATGGGGACAGGGGCACAGATACGCAGTATTTT.

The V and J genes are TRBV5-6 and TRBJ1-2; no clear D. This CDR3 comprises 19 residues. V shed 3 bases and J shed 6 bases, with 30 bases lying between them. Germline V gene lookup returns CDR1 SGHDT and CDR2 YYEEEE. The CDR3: CASSSGRRVPQLFGDGYTF. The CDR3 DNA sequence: TGTGCCAGCAGCTCCGGCCGGCGGGTTCCTCAGCTATTCGGCGATGGCTACACCTTC.

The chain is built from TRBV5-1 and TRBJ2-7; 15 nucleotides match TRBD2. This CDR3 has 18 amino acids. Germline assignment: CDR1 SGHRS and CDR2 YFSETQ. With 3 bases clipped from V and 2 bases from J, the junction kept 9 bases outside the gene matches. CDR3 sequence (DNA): TGCGCCAGCAGCTATTACCGGACTAGCGGGAGGGATGCCTACGAGCAGTACTTC. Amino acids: CASSYYRTSGRDAYEQYF.

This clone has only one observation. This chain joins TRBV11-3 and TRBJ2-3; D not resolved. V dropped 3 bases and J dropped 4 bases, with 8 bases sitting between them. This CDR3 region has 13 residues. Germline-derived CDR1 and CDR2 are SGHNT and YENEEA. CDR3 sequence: CASSFEAADTQYF. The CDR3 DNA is TGTGCCAGCAGCTTTGAGGCGGCAGATACGCAGTATTTT.

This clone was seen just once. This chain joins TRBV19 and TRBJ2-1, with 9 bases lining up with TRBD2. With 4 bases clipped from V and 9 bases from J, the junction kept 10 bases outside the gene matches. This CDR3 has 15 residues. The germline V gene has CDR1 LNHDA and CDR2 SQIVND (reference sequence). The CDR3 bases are TGTGCCAGTAGTACCTTGGCGGGAGGGCCGATTGAGCAGTTCTTC. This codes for CASSTLAGGPIEQFF.

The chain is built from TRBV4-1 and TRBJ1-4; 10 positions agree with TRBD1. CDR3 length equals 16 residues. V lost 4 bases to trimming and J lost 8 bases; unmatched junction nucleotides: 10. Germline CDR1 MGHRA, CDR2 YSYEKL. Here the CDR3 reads CASSPGTGVEGEKLFF. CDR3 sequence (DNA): TGCGCCAGCAGCCCTGGGACAGGGGTTGAAGGGGAAAAACTGTTTTTT.

CDR3 coding DNA: TGCGCCAGCAGCCTCACCCGCTCTAGCGAAGAGCAGTACTTC. This codes for CASSLTRSSEEQYF. The chain links TRBV5-1 to TRBJ2-7, with a weak D call TRBD2 (6 bases). This CDR3 spans 14 amino acids. Looked up from germline, CDR1 is SGHRS and CDR2 is YFSETQ. Trimming took 4 bases from V and 7 from J, leaving 18 bases between them.

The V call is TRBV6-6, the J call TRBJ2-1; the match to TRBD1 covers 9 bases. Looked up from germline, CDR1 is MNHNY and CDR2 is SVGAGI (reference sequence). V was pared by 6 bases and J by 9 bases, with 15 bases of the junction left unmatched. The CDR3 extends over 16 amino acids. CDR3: CASSPRPGQGRTEQFF. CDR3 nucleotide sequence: TGTGCCAGCAGCCCTCGTCCGGGACAGGGTAGAACTGAGCAGTTCTTC.

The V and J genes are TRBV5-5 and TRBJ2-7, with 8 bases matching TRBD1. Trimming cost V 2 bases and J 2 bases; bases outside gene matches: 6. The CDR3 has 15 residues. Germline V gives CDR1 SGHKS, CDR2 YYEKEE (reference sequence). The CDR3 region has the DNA TGTGCCAGCAGCTTAGGGACAGGCCCTCCCTACGAGCAGTACTTC. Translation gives CASSLGTGPPYEQYF.

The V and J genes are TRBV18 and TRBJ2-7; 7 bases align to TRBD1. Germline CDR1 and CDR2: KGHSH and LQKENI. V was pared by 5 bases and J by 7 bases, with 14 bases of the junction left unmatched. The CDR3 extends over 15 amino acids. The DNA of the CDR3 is TGTGCCAGCTCAGATGACGGACCAGGGGGTCAGGAGCAGTACTTC. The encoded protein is CASSDDGPGGQEQYF.

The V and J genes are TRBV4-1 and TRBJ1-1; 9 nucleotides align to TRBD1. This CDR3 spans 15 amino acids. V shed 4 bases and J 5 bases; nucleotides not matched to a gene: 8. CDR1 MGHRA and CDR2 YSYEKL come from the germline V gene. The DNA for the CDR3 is TGCGCCAGCAGCCCAGAGGACAGGGGTGAGACTGAAGCTTTCTTT. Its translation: CASSPEDRGETEAFF.

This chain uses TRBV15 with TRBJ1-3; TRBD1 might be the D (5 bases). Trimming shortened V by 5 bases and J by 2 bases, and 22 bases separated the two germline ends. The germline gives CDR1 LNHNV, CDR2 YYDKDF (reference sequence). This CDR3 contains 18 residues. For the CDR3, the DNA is TGTGCCACCAGCGGGCCGGGAGGTTGGGGCCCTACTGGAAACACCATATATTTT. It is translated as CATSGPGGWGPTGNTIYF.

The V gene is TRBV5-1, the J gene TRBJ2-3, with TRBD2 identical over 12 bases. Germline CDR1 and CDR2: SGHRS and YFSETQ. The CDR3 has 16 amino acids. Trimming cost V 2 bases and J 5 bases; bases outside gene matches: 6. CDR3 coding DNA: TGCGCCAGCAGCTTAACTAGCGGGAGGTTTGGAGATACGCAGTATTTT. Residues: CASSLTSGRFGDTQYF.

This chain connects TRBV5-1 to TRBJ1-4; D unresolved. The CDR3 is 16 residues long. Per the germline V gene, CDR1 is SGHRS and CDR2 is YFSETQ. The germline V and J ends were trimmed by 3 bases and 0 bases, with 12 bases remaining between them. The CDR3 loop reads CASSSTPGATNEKLFF. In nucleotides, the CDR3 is TGCGCCAGCAGCTCTACTCCGGGAGCAACTAATGAAAAACTGTTTTTT.

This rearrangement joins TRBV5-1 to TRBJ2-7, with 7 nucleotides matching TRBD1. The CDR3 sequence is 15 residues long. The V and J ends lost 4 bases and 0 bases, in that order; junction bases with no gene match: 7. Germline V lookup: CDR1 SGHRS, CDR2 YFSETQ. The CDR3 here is CASSLVRDSSYEQYF. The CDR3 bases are TGCGCCAGCAGCCTCGTCCGGGACAGCTCCTACGAGCAGTACTTC.

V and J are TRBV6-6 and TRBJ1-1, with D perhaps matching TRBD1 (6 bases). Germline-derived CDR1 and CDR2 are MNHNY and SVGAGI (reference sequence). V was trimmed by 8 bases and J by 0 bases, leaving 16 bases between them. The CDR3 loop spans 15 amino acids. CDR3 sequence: CASAHVQGMNTEAFF. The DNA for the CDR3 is TGTGCCAGCGCTCACGTACAGGGAATGAACACTGAAGCTTTCTTT.

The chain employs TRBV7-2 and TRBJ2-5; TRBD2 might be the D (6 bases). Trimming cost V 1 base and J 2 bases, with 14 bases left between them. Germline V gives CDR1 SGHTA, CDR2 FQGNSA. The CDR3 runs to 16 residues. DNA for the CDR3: TGTGCCAGCAGCTTAGTTGCGGGATCCCAACAAGAGACCCAGTACTTC. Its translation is CASSLVAGSQQETQYF.

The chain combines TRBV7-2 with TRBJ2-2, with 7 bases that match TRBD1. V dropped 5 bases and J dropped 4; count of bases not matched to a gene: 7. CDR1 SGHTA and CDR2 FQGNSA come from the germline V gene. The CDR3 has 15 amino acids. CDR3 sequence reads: CASSPQGTATGELFF. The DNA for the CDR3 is TGTGCCAGCAGCCCTCAAGGGACAGCCACCGGGGAGCTGTTTTTT. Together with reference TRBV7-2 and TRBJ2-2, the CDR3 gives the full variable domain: GAGVSQSPSNKVTEKGKDVELRCDPISGHTALYWYRQSLGQGLEFLIYFQGNSAPDKSGLPSDRFSAERTGGSVSTLTIQRTQQEDSAVYLCASSPQGTATGELFFGEGSRLTVL.

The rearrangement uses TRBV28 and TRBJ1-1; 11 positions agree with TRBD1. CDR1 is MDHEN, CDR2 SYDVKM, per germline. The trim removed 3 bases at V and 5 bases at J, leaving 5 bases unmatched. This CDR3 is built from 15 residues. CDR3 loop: CASSFEGQGGTEAFF. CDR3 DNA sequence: TGTGCCAGCAGTTTTGAGGGACAGGGGGGGACTGAAGCTTTCTTT.

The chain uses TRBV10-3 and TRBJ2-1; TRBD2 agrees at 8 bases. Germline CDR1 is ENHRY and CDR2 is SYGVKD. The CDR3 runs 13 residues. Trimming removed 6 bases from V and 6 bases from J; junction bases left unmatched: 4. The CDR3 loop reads CAISPTSGNEQFF. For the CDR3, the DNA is TGTGCCATCAGCCCCACTAGCGGCAATGAGCAGTTCTTC.

The CDR3 DNA reads TGTGCCTGGAGGGGGGAGGGCTACGAGCAGTACTTC. Its translation is CAWRGEGYEQYF. The chain couples TRBV30 to TRBJ2-7; 7 nucleotides agree with TRBD2. J was trimmed by 3 bases and V by 3 bases; bases with no gene match: 2. Germline values: CDR1 GTSNPN, CDR2 SVGIG (reference sequence). CDR3 length: 12 residues.

The CDR3 bases are TGTGCCAGTAGTATAGAGGGACAGGGAGGCAATCAGCCCCAGCATTTT. This translates into CASSIEGQGGNQPQHF. This chain links TRBV19 with TRBJ1-5; the match to TRBD1 covers 9 bases. Germline CDR1 reads LNHDA; CDR2 reads SQIVND (reference sequence). The CDR3 length is 16 residues. Trimming at V came to 0 bases and at J to 2 bases, leaving 2 bases not matched to a gene.

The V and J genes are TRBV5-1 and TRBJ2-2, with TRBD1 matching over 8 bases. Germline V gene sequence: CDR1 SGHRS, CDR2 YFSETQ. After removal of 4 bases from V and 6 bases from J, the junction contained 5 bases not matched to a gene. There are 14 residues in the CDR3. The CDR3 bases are TGCGCCAGCAGCCCCCGACAGGGGCCCGGGGAGCTGTTTTTT. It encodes CASSPRQGPGELFF.

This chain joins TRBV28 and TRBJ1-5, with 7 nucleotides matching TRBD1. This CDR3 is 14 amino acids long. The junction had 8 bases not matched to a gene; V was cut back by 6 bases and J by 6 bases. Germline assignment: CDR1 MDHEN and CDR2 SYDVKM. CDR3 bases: TGTGCCAGCAGACCCCCGGGACAGCTTCAGCCCCAGCATTTT. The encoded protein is CASRPPGQLQPQHF.

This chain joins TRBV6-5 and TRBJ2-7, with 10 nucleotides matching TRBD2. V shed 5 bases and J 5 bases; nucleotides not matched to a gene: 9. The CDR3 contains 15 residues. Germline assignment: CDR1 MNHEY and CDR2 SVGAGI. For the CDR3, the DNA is TGTGCCAGCAGTGGTCCAGCGGGAGGGCCTCACGAGCAGTACTTC. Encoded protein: CASSGPAGGPHEQYF.

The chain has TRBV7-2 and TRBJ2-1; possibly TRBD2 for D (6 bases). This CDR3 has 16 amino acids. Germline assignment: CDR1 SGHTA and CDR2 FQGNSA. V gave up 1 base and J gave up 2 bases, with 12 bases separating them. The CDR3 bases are TGTGCCAGCAGCTTAGAGTCCGGCGGGACCTACAATGAGCAGTTCTTC. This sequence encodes CASSLESGGTYNEQFF.

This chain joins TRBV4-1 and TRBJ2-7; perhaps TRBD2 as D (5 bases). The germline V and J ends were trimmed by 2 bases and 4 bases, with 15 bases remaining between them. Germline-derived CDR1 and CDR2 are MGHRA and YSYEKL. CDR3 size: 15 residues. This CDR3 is CASSQLVGSTYEQYF. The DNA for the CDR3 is TGCGCCAGCAGCCAACTCGTTGGGAGTACTTACGAGCAGTACTTC.